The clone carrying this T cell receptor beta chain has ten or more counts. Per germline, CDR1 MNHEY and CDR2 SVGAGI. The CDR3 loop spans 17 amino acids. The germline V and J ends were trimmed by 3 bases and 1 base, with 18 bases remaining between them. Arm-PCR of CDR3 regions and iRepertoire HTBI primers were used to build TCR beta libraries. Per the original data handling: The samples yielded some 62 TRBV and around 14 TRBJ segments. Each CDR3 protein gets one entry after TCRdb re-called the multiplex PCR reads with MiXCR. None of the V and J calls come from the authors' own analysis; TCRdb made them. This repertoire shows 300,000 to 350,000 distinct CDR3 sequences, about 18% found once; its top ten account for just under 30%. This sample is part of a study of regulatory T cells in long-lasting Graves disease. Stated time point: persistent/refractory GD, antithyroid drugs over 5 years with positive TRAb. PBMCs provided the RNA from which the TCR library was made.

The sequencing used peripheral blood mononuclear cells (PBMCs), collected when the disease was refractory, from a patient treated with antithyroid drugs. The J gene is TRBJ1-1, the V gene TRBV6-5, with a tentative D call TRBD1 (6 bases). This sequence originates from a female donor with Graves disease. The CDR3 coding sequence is TGTGCCAGCAGTTATCCCAATGACAGGTATTGGAACACTGAAGCTTTCTTT. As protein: CASSYPNDRYWNTEAFF.